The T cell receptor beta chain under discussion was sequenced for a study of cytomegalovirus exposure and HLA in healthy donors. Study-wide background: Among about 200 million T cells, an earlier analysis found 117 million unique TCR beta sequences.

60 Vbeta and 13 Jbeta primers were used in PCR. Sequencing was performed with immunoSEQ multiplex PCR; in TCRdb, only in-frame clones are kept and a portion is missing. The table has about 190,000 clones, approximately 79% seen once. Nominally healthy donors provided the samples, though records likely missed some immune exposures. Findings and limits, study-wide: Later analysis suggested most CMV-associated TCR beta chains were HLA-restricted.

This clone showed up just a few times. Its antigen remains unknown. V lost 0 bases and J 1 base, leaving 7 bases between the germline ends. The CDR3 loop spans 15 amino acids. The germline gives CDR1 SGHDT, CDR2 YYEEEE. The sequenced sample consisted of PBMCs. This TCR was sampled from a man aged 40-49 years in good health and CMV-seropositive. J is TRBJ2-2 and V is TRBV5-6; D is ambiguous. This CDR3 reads CASSLDLLNTGELFF. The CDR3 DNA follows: TGTGCCAGCAGCTTGGACCTATTGAACACCGGGGAGCTGTTTTTT.